This T cell receptor beta chain was sequenced in a study of shared clonotypes between healthy human individuals. Generated by immunoSEQ multiplex PCR, the TCRdb table keeps only in-frame clones and is missing some. The repertoire includes hundreds of thousands of clones, approximately 97% of them detected once, and around 0.21% sits in the top ten. Germline CDR1 MNHEY, CDR2 SMNVEV (reference sequence). V shed 5 bases and J 9 bases; nucleotides not matched to a gene: 13. This CDR3 is built from 16 residues. Naive CD8 cells lacked CD45RO and underwent positive selection for CCR7, leaving out terminally differentiated effector memory CD45RA+ cells. Donors, without exception, were Caucasian adults residing in Nashville, Tennessee.

The specimen sequenced was naive CD8+ T cells sorted from blood. This TCR was sampled from a man aged 30-40 years in good health. The chain has TRBV27 and TRBJ2-1; 10 nucleotides align to TRBD2. The CDR3, as DNA: TGTGCCAGCAGTCTTACCCTAGCGGGAGTTTTTGGTGAGCAGTTCTTC. It translates to CASSLTLAGVFGEQFF.